This TCR beta chain was sequenced during a study of T-cell reconstitution after alpha-beta-depleted transplantation in children. A TCRbeta library incorporating unique molecular identifiers was prepared. TCRdb re-derived calls from the PCR reads in MiXCR, one entry per CDR3 protein. The table includes 420,000 or so distinct CDR3 sequences, approximately 10% detected once. The germline CDR1 and CDR2 sequences are MNHNS and SASEGT. Deletions cut 7 bases from V and 3 bases from J, with 12 bases between. This CDR3 has 13 amino acids. The gene calls are TRBV6-1 and TRBJ1-1; D gene unclear. The TCR sequence derives from a human donor who donated a stem cell graft to a child with acute myeloid leukemia. The sequenced sample was PBMCs from the stem cell graft donor, obtained from the stem cell graft. DNA of the CDR3: TGTGCCAGCAACGAGGACTTATACACTGAAGCTTTCTTT. Translation gives CASNEDLYTEAFF.